This TCR beta chain was identified during a study of glioma-infiltrating T cells after dendritic cell vaccination. As for time point: after dendritic cell vaccination, including at tumor progression/relapse. CDR1 LNHDA and CDR2 SQIVND come from the germline V gene (reference sequence). The CDR3 consists of 14 residues. V shed 10 bases, J shed 3 bases, and the junction held 9 bases outside the gene matches. Measured with immunoSEQ multiplex PCR; TCRdb has only the in-frame clones, and not every one. The sample contains tens of thousands of clones, about nine tenths of which appear only once. The sample here was blood, taken after dendritic cell vaccination. The J gene is TRBJ1-5, the V gene TRBV19; 7 bases fit TRBD1. The clonotype originates from a human donor with glioblastoma. CDR3 in DNA: TGTGCCACCTCTCACAGGGGTCCCAATCAGCCCCAGCATTTT. Protein sequence: CATSHRGPNQPQHF.